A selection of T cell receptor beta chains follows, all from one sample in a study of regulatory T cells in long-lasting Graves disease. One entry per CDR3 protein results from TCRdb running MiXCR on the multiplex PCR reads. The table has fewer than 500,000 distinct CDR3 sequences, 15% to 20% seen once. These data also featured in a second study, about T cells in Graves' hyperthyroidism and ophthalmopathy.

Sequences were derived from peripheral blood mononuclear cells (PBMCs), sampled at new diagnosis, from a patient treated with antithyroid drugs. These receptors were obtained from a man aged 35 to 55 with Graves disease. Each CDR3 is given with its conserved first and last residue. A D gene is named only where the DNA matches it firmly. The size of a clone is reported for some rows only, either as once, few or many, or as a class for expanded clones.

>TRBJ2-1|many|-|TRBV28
CASSAGVNEQFF
TGTGCCAGCAGTGCAGGGGTGAATGAGCAGTTCTTC
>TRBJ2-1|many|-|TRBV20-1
CSEGAASTYNEQFF
TGCAGTGAGGGCGCGGCTTCCACCTACAATGAGCAGTTCTTC
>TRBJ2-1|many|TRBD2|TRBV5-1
CASSLTSGRAHEQFF
TGCGCCAGCAGCTTGACTAGCGGGAGGGCCCATGAGCAGTTCTTC
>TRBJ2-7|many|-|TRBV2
CASRVGYEQYF
TGTGCCAGCAGAGTTGGGTACGAGCAGTACTTC
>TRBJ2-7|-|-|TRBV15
CATSRDTRQGRSSYEQYF
TGTGCCACCAGCAGAGATACGAGGCAGGGGAGAAGCTCCTACGAGCAGTACTTC
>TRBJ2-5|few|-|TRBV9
CASSVAEGVGETQYF
TGTGCCAGCAGCGTAGCGGAGGGAGTGGGAGAGACCCAGTACTTC
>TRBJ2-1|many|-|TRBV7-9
CASSVSRANNEQFF
TGTGCCAGCAGTGTTAGTAGGGCCAACAATGAGCAGTTCTTC
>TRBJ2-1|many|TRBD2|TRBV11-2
CASSAPGGRNEQFF
TGTGCCAGCAGCGCCCCGGGAGGGCGGAATGAGCAGTTCTTC
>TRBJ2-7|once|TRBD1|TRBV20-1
CSAMGDRSSYEQYF
TGCAGTGCTATGGGGGACAGGAGCTCCTACGAGCAGTACTTC
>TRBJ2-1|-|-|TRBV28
CASSLSGRPYNEQFF
TGTGCCAGCAGTTTATCAGGGAGGCCCTACAATGAGCAGTTCTTC
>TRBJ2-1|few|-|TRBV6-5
CASSYSTQVEQFF
TGTGCCAGCAGTTACTCGACCCAAGTCGAGCAGTTCTTC
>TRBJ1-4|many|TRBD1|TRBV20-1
CSALDRGREKLFF
TGCAGTGCCCTGGACAGGGGGCGTGAAAAACTGTTTTTT
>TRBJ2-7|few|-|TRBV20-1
CSAQLPNYEQYF
TGCAGTGCCCAGCTACCCAATTACGAGCAGTACTTC
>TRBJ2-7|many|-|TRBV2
CASSGQGRTYEQYF
TGTGCCAGCAGTGGCCAAGGTAGGACCTACGAGCAGTACTTC
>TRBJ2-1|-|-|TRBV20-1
CSAGRSSYNEQFF
TGCAGTGCTGGCAGAAGCTCCTACAATGAGCAGTTCTTC
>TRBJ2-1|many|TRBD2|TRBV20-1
CSAPSGGTSYNEQFF
TGCAGTGCCCCCTCGGGGGGGACCTCCTACAATGAGCAGTTCTTC
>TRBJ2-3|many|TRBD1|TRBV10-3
CATEQGAVTDTQYF
TGTGCCACTGAACAGGGGGCAGTTACAGATACGCAGTATTTT
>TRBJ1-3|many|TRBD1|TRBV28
CASSRPLPDRVGTGNTIYF
TGTGCCAGCAGCCGACCTCTTCCTGACAGGGTTGGGACTGGAAACACCATATATTTT
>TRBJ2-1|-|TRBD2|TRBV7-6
CASSPPGLRYNEQFF
TGTGCCAGCAGCCCACCGGGACTACGATACAATGAGCAGTTCTTC
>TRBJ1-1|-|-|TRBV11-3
CAISPKGLAEDTEAFF
TGTGCCATATCCCCGAAGGGCCTGGCAGAAGACACTGAAGCTTTCTTT
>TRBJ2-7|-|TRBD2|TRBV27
CASSASGTSGTRSYEQYF
TGTGCCAGCAGTGCTTCCGGGACTAGCGGGACCCGCTCCTACGAGCAGTACTTC
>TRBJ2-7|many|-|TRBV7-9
CASSPLGTLHEQYF
TGTGCCAGCAGCCCCCTGGGGACGCTCCACGAGCAGTACTTC
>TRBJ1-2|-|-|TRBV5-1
CASSLVPGAGGRITF
TGCGCCAGCAGCTTGGTTCCGGGGGCGGGAGGCCGAATCACCTTC
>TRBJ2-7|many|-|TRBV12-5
CASGFGRAAYEQYF
TGTGCTAGTGGTTTTGGCAGGGCGGCCTACGAGCAGTACTTC
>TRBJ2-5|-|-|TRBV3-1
CASSRAGDWQETQYF
TGTGCCAGCAGCCGAGCCGGCGACTGGCAAGAGACCCAGTACTTC
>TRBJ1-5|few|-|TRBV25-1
CASSATGAGGSQHF
TGTGCCAGCAGTGCCACTGGGGCCGGGGGGTCCCAGCATTTT
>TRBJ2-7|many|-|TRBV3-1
CASSPRQNYEQYF
TGTGCCAGCAGCCCCCGACAGAACTACGAGCAGTACTTC
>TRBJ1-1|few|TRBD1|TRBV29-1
CSGNSGGKGEAFF
TGCAGCGGGAACTCAGGGGGCAAGGGTGAAGCTTTCTTT
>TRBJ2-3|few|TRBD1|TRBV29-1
CSVVLGQGNTDTQYF
TGCAGCGTTGTGTTGGGACAGGGTAACACAGATACGCAGTATTTT
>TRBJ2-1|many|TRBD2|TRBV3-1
CASSQLLARGDNEQFF
TGTGCCAGCAGCCAATTACTAGCGCGAGGGGACAATGAGCAGTTCTTC
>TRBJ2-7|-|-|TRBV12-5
CASGAWRSDSREQYF
TGTGCTAGTGGTGCCTGGCGGTCAGATTCCCGGGAGCAGTACTTC
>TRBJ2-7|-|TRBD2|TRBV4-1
CASSHNSGKTYEQYF
TGCGCCAGCAGCCATAATAGCGGGAAGACCTACGAGCAGTACTTC
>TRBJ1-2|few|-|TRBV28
CASFAVGRGYGYTF
TGTGCCAGCTTTGCCGTCGGACGGGGCTATGGCTACACCTTC
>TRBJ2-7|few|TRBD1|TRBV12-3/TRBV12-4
CASSSVIDRGSYEQYF
TGTGCCAGCAGTTCTGTTATAGACAGGGGCTCCTACGAGCAGTACTTC
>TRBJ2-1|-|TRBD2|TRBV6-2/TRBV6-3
CASKLAGGPPEQFF
TGTGCCAGCAAACTAGCGGGAGGGCCCCCTGAGCAGTTCTTC
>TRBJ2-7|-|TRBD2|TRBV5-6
CASSPRGLAGIHEQYF
TGTGCCAGCAGCCCCCGGGGGTTAGCGGGAATCCACGAGCAGTACTTC
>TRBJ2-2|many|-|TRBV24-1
CATSDYRDPNTGELFF
TGTGCCACCAGTGACTACCGGGACCCGAACACCGGGGAGCTGTTTTTT
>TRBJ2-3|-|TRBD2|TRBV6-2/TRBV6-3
CASRQAGGPDTQYF
TGTGCCAGCAGGCAAGCGGGAGGGCCGGATACGCAGTATTTT
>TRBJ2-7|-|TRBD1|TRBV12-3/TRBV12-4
CASSLWSGGAGYEQYF
TGTGCCAGCAGTTTATGGTCAGGGGGCGCGGGGTACGAGCAGTACTTC
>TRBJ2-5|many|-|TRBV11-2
CASSLSLETQYF
TGTGCCAGCAGCTTGAGTTTGGAGACCCAGTACTTC
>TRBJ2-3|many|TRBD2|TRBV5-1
CASSLISGSFTDTQYF
TGCGCCAGCAGCTTGATCAGCGGGAGCTTCACAGATACGCAGTATTTT
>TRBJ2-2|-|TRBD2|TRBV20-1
CSARPGGTAGELFF
TGCAGTGCTAGGCCGGGAGGAACGGCCGGGGAGCTGTTTTTT
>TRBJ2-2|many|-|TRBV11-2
CASSILNTGELFF
TGTGCCAGCAGCATACTTAACACCGGGGAGCTGTTTTTT
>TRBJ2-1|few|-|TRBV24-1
CATSDWGAGPNEQFF
TGTGCCACCAGTGATTGGGGTGCGGGCCCCAATGAGCAGTTCTTC
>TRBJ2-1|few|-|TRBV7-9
CASSSGVYNEQFF
TGTGCCAGTTCATCAGGGGTCTACAATGAGCAGTTCTTC
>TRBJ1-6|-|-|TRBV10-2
CASSEWQRSNNSPLHF
TGCGCCAGCAGTGAATGGCAGCGCAGTAATAATTCACCCCTCCACTTT
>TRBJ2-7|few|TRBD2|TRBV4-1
CASSQVGTSIFEQYF
TGCGCCAGCAGCCAAGTAGGGACTAGCATTTTCGAGCAGTACTTC
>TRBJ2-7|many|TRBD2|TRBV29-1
CSVGGTSRYEQYF
TGCAGCGTAGGTGGGACTAGCCGATACGAGCAGTACTTC
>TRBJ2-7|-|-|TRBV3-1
CASAPSSNYEQYF
TGTGCCAGCGCCCCGAGTAGTAACTACGAGCAGTACTTC
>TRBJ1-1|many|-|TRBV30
CAWRPQNTEAFF
TGTGCCTGGAGACCCCAGAACACTGAAGCTTTCTTT
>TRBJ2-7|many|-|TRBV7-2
CASSLVGGLHEQYF
TGTGCCAGCAGCTTAGTCGGCGGCCTGCACGAGCAGTACTTC
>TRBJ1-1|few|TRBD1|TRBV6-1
CASTGTGGTEAFF
TGTGCCAGCACCGGAACAGGGGGCACTGAAGCTTTCTTT